This T cell receptor (beta chain) was found in a study of blood T cells in healthy people across ages. With a J-beta primer mix and a sample-barcoded 5' primer, a second PCR ran about 6 to 11 cycles. TCRdb fed the 5' RACE reads into MiXCR, producing one record per CDR3 protein. The sample carries 580,000 or so distinct CDR3 sequences, 45% to 55% recorded once. Note on this clonotype: What it binds is unknown.

CDR1 is MNHNY, CDR2 SVGAGI, per germline (reference sequence). This CDR3 has 15 residues. V was pared by 3 bases and J by 4 bases, with 10 bases between. Findings of the study overall: The unknown donor CMV status may have confounded expanded clonotype changes.

The sample consisted of blood. The chain employs TRBV6-6 and TRBJ1-6, with D maybe TRBD1 (6 bases). The sequence was obtained from a man aged 80 or over in good health. As DNA, the CDR3 is TGTGCCAGCAGTTATACGGACAGTTATAATTCACCCCTCCACTTT. Translation: CASSYTDSYNSPLHF.